The sequence of this TCR beta chain was determined in a study of OX40 agonist ivuxolimab in advanced cancers. Study-level information: Partial responses were achieved by three patients, one with hepatocellular carcinoma and two with cutaneous melanoma.

Only in-frame clones appear in the TCRdb table, and some are missing; sequencing was by immunoSEQ multiplex PCR. This sample yields about 43,000 clones, of which 80% are seen a single time; less than 5% belongs to the top ten. This TCR was recovered from an adult with an advanced solid tumor such as melanoma, head and neck, liver or kidney cancer. The material was CD4+ or CD8+ T cells sorted from blood, obtained in a trial of the OX40 agonist ivuxolimab.

The CDR3 reads CASSPQRDNTEAFF. CDR3 nucleotides: TGTGCCAGCTCACCGCAAAGGGATAACACTGAAGCTTTCTTT. This chain links TRBV18 with TRBJ1-1; D gene ambiguous. V gave up 3 bases and J gave up 2 bases, with 10 bases separating them. Per germline, CDR1 KGHSH and CDR2 LQKENI. The CDR3 runs 14 residues.